This T cell receptor (beta chain) was captured in a study of control samples from healthy donors and cancer patients (dated by TCRdb to the early 2020s). The library was made by the immunoSEQ multiplex PCR assay. The table was pulled from immuneACCESS by TCRdb, which kept in-frame rearrangements only. Such tables lose some clones; where checked, under half of the loss comes from unresolved V genes, and the rest has no known cause. Present in this sample are 71,000 or so clones, roughly 89% of which were seen just once. The ten largest account for about a fifth of the sample. With respect to this clone: No cognate antigen has been identified for it. No quality values exist for individual bases; no much larger clone is one base distant.

Trimming accounts for 5 bases at V and 0 bases at J, while the number of junction bases matched to no gene is 14. The CDR3 runs 18 residues from the cysteine to the phenylalanine. The retained sequence is limited to the CDR3, 54 bases, with the frame set at the first base. CDR1 and CDR2 are drawn from the germline V gene (reference sequence): PRHDT, FYEKMQ. The V and J genes are TRBV13 and TRBJ2-3; TRBD1 agrees with 7 junctional bases. The receptor's source is a man aged 60-69 years with lung cancer. Material: PBMCs. The CDR3 reads CASSLLFWDRDSTDTQYF. The DNA is as follows: TGTGCCAGCAGCCTCCTTTTTTGGGACAGAGACAGCACAGATACGCAGTATTTT.